The 3 T cell receptor beta chains presented below share a single source sample, sequenced in a study of regulatory T cells in long-lasting Graves disease. Time point indicated: newly diagnosed GD, antithyroid drugs for less than 3 months. RNA extracted from PBMCs served as the sequencing template. HTBI primers from iRepertoire and Arm-PCR of CDR3 regions yielded the TCR beta libraries. TCRdb re-called the multiplex PCR reads with MiXCR, one entry per CDR3 protein. The sample contains some 600,000 distinct CDR3 sequences, approximately 16% of which appear only once. The same data also contributed to another study, on T cells in Graves' hyperthyroidism and ophthalmopathy.

The sequences come from peripheral blood mononuclear cells (PBMCs), collected at new diagnosis, from a patient treated with antithyroid drugs. The receptors here all came from a man aged 18 to 30 with Graves disease.

About this clonotype: Possible read error: a much larger clone is one base away. The genes are TRBV30 and TRBJ2-7, with D unresolved. CDR1 GTSNPN and CDR2 SVGIG come from the germline V gene (reference sequence). V was shortened by 3 bases and J by 0 bases, with 12 bases between the two germline ends. The length of the CDR3 is 14 residues. The CDR3 sequence: CAWRPASSSYEQYF. CDR3 bases: TGTGCCTGGAGACCCGCCTCGAGCTCCTACGAGCAGTACTTC. Using reference TRBV30 and TRBJ2-7 for the parts outside the CDR3, the full variable domain is SQTIHQWPATLVQPVGSPLSLECTVEGTSNPNLYWYRQAAGRGLQLLFYSVGIGQISSEVPQNLSASRPQDRQFILSSKKLLLSDSGFYLCAWRPASSSYEQYFGPGTRLTVT.

The table lists this clonotype with many counts. The J gene is TRBJ2-5, the V gene TRBV28, with 8 nucleotides matching TRBD2. The ends lost 7 bases at V and 5 bases at J; junction bases unmatched: 6. Germline assignment: CDR1 MDHEN and CDR2 SYDVKM. This CDR3 is 13 amino acids long. The CDR3 sequence is CASTGGGFETQYF. As DNA, the CDR3 is TGTGCCAGCACCGGGGGGGGGTTTGAGACCCAGTACTTC.

The sample holds many counts of this clonotype. The V and J genes are TRBV7-6 and TRBJ1-5; TRBD1 aligns across 7 bases. CDR3 length: 15 residues. Germline V gene lookup returns CDR1 SGHVS and CDR2 FNYEAQ. With 3 bases clipped from V and 8 bases from J, the junction kept 10 bases outside the gene matches. The chain's CDR3 is CASSFSGQLGEPQHF. The DNA of the CDR3 is TGTGCCAGCAGCTTTTCGGGACAGCTAGGGGAGCCCCAGCATTTT.